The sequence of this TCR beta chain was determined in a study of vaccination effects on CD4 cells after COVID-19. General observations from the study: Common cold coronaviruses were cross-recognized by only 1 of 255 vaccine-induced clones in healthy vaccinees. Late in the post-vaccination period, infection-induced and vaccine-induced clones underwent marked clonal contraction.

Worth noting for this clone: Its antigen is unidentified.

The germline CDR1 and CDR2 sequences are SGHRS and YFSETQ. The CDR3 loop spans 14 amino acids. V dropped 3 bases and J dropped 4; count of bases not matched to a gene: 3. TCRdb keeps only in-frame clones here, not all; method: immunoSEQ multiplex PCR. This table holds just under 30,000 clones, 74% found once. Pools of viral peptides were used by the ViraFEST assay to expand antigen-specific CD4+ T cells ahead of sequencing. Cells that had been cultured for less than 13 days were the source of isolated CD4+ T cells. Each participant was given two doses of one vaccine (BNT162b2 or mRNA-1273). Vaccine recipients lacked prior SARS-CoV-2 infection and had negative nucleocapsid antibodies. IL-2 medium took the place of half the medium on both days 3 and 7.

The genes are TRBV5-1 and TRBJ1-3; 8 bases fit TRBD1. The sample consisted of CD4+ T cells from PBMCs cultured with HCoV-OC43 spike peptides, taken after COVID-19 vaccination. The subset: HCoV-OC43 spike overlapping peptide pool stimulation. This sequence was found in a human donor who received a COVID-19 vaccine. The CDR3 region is CASSWGDRGNTIYF. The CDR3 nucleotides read TGCGCCAGCAGCTGGGGGGACAGGGGAAACACCATATATTTT.